The next 4 T cell receptor beta chains were all read from a single sample in a study of prognosis after radiotherapy for stage I lung cancer. From genomic DNA, two-round multiplex PCR was used to amplify TCR beta CDR3. Each TRBV and TRBJ gene had its own primer in the first PCR round. Each CDR3 protein gets one entry after TCRdb re-called the multiplex PCR reads with MiXCR. The data hold some 16,000 distinct CDR3 sequences, with 29% observed a single time. This specimen was PBMCs, taken before or after stereotactic body radiation therapy (not recorded which). The receptors here all came from a donor over 45 with non-small cell lung cancer.

This clonotype came up many times. The genes are TRBV28 and TRBJ2-3, with 9 bases fitting TRBD2. Trimming took 4 bases from V and 2 from J; bases not matched to a gene: 13. CDR1 and CDR2 (germline): MDHEN, SYDVKM. The CDR3 runs 18 residues. The CDR3 bases are TGTGCCAGCAGTTCGCCTTTCGCACTAGCGGGTGACACAGATACGCAGTATTTT. Protein: CASSSPFALAGDTDTQYF.

There are many counts of this clonotype. This chain links TRBV29-1 with TRBJ2-3; no firm D call. This CDR3 has 10 residues. V shed 7 bases and J shed 6 bases, with 8 bases lying between them. Germline CDR1 reads SQVTM; CDR2 reads ANQGSEA. The CDR3 spells CSAGLDTQYF. CDR3 coding DNA: TGCAGCGCCGGATTGGATACGCAGTATTTT.

This clonotype was observed at least ten times. This chain connects TRBV28 to TRBJ1-2; 12 nucleotides agree with TRBD1. Losses at the gene ends were 6 bases for V and 7 bases for J; bases not matched to a gene: 12. This CDR3 region has 16 residues. CDR1 and CDR2 (germline): MDHEN, SYDVKM. The CDR3 sequence: CASRIPPGQGAVGYTF. CDR3 nucleotides: TGTGCCAGCAGGATTCCTCCGGGACAGGGGGCGGTTGGCTACACCTTC.

This clonotype is categorized as medium-sized. The chain links TRBV28 to TRBJ1-2; D is perhaps TRBD1 (6 bases). The CDR3 contains 16 residues. Germline assignment: CDR1 MDHEN and CDR2 SYDVKM. V gave up 3 bases and J gave up 4 bases, with 18 bases separating them. The DNA for the CDR3 is TGTGCCAGCAGTTTGTTGGGGGACATAGCCCCCTATGGCTACACCTTC. This sequence encodes CASSLLGDIAPYGYTF.